This T cell receptor (beta chain) was identified during a study of T cell repertoires and HLA-DP antigens. Study-wide context: Sorted CD137+CD4+ samples averaged 218.4 ng DNA; pre-culture CD4+ samples, 1,200 ng.

This CDR3 spans 15 amino acids. With 7 bases removed from V and 4 bases from J, the gap between germline ends came to 16 bases. Germline assignment: CDR1 MGHDK and CDR2 SYGVNS. Broader study findings: Sorted CD137+ clonality was roughly 0.39 for both alloantigens, versus around 0.037 pre-culture.

Repertoires were generated with immunoSEQ multiplex PCR, while TCRdb's copy carries only in-frame clones and drops some. The table includes some 120,000 clones, 85% to 95% detected once. Worth noting for this clone: The antigen is not known.

Specimen: CD4+ T cells from PBMCs. The chain is built from TRBV25-1 and TRBJ2-2; possibly TRBD1 for D (6 bases). This TCR derives from a woman between 18 and 29 years old in good health and CMV-seronegative. Written as DNA, the CDR3 is TGTGCCAGCAAAGAAGACAGGTCGGGCACCGGGGAGCTGTTTTTT. It encodes CASKEDRSGTGELFF.